This TCR beta chain comes out of a study of T cell responses to AZD1222 COVID-19 vaccine. Turning to the study itself: The analysis combined second doses at about 4 or about 12 weeks. General observations from the study: The donor cohort was predominantly white British with a female majority, and clonal diversity may have been underestimated.

Data came from immunoSEQ multiplex PCR; TCRdb stores just in-frame clones and leaves some out. This table has about 120,000 clones, roughly 88% appearing once. This clone appeared once. Its specificity is not known. This receptor was obtained from an adult in good health. The sample was peripheral blood, taken on day 0 of AZD1222 vaccination.

The CDR3, as DNA: TGTGCCAGCAGCCCATCCCCGGGATTGACGAGGAGCTACACCTTC. Encoded protein: CASSPSPGLTRSYTF. This chain links TRBV11-3 with TRBJ1-2; D ambiguous. Germline CDR1 and CDR2: SGHNT and YENEEA. The V gene lost 5 bases and the J gene lost 9 bases, with 22 bases spanning the gap. The CDR3 spans 15 residues. The variable domain in full, completed from reference TRBV11-3 and TRBJ1-2, reads EAGVVQSPRYKIIEKKQPVAFWCNPISGHNTLYWYLQNLGQGPELLIRYENEEAVDDSQLPKDRFSAERLKGVDSTLKIQPAELGDSAVYLCASSPSPGLTRSYTFGSGTRLTVV.